This TCR beta chain came from a study of T cell repertoires in cytomegalovirus infection. Looking at the study overall: Matching HLA type, along with CMV infection, was indicated by public TCR beta signatures.

Germline CDR1 and CDR2: SEHNR and FQNEAQ (reference sequence). V was cut by 1 base and J by 7 bases, with 7 bases left in between. The CDR3 totals 12 residues. Study-level findings and limits: HLA-C-restricted TCR beta clonotypes specific for CMV led the ex vivo response. The study identified carriers of CMV plus the relevant HLA from cumulative public TCR beta family frequency.

MiXCR, run by TCRdb on the reads, gives a single entry per CDR3 protein. The sample includes about 460,000 distinct CDR3 sequences, approximately 10% seen only once; the top ten take roughly 10%. In regard to this clonotype: Its target is not known.

The sample taken for sequencing was PBMCs. V and J are TRBV7-9 and TRBJ1-1; no definite D call. The sequence derives from a human donor in good health (CMV status not recorded). Some clones in this sample may be carry-over from other donors' samples. CDR3 nucleotide sequence: TGTGCCAGCAGCTTAGGGGGAATTGAAGCTTTCTTT. Amino acid sequence: CASSLGGIEAFF.